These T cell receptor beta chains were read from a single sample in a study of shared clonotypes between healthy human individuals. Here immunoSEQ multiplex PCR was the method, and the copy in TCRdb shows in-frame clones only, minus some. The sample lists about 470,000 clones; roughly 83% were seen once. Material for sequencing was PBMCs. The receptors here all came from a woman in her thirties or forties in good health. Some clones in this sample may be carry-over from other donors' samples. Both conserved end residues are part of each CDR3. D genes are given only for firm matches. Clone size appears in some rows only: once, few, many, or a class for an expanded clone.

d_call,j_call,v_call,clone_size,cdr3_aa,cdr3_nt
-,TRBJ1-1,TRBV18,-,CASSPPGGAGMNTEAFF,TGTGCCAGCTCACCACCGGGGGGAGCTGGAATGAACACTGAAGCTTTCTTT
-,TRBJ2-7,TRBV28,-,CASRAGATYEQYF,TGTGCCAGCAGAGCCGGGGCAACGTACGAGCAGTACTTC
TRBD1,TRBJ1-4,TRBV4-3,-,CASSQDQGALNEKLFF,TGCGCCAGCAGCCAAGATCAGGGGGCGCTGAATGAAAAACTGTTTTTT
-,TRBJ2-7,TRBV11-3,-,CASSLVGAEEQYF,TGTGCCAGCAGCTTAGTGGGGGCGGAAGAGCAGTACTTC
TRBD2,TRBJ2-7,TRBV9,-,CASSPRLAASSYEQYF,TGTGCCAGCAGCCCCCGACTAGCGGCGAGCTCCTACGAGCAGTACTTC
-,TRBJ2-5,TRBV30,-,CAWSPGQNNGEETQYF,TGTGCCTGGAGTCCCGGACAGAACAATGGGGAAGAGACCCAGTACTTC
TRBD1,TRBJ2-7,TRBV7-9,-,CASSFSGTDDEQYF,TGTGCCAGCAGCTTTTCAGGGACAGATGACGAGCAGTACTTC
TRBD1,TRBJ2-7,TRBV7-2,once,CASKGDRSSYEQYF,TGTGCCAGCAAAGGGGACAGAAGCTCCTACGAGCAGTACTTC
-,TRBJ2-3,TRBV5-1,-,CASSLDGSTDTQYF,TGCGCCAGCAGCTTGGACGGAAGCACAGATACGCAGTATTTT
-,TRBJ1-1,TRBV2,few,CASTAQFNTEAFF,TGTGCCAGCACAGCGCAGTTTAACACTGAAGCTTTCTTT
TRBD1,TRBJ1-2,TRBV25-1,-,CASATGGPFYGYTF,TGTGCCAGCGCGACAGGGGGGCCGTTCTATGGCTACACCTTC
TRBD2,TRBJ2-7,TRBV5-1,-,CASSLAAGAEQYF,TGCGCCAGCAGCTTGGCAGCGGGAGCCGAGCAGTACTTC
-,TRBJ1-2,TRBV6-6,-,CASSLTGGYGYTF,TGTGCCAGCAGTCTTACTGGGGGGTATGGCTACACCTTC
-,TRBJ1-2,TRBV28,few,CASSGVGYGYTF,TGTGCCAGCAGTGGGGTAGGCTATGGCTACACCTTC
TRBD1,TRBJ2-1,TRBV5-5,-,CASSYSQGTDEQFF,TGTGCCAGCAGCTACTCACAGGGGACCGATGAGCAGTTCTTC
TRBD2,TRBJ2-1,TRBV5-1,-,CASSLRLSGSYEQFF,TGCGCCAGCAGCTTGCGACTAAGCGGGAGCTATGAGCAGTTCTTC
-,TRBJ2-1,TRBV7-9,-,CASSLSLSSYNEQFF,TGTGCCAGCAGCTTAAGTCTTAGCTCCTACAATGAGCAGTTCTTC
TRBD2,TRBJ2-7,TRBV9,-,CASSVASGNTYEQYF,TGTGCCAGCAGCGTAGCTAGCGGGAACACCTACGAGCAGTACTTC